One sample yielded the 16 T cell receptor beta chains listed below, sequenced in a study of T cell clonality in common variable immunodeficiency. Profiling relied on immunoSEQ multiplex PCR, and the TCRdb table lists in-frame clones only, not all of them. The record shows roughly 48,000 clones for this sample, with no singletons present. Sequenced input: peripheral blood mononuclear cells. The receptors originated from a person between 18 and 69 years old in good health.

This clone was seen ten or more times. The read halts 3 residues ahead of the CDR3 end, with the missing end drawn from the germline J gene. The V call is TRBV19, the J call TRBJ2-5, with TRBD2 identical over 7 bases. With 8 bases clipped from V and 2 bases from J, the junction kept 8 bases outside the gene matches. The CDR3 covers 14 residues. Germline CDR1 LNHDA, CDR2 SQIVND (reference sequence). CDR3 bases read: TGTGCCAGTTTCCAATGCGGGGGACAAGAGACC. This codes for CASFQCGGQET. The entire CDR3 sequence reads CASFQCGGQETQYF.

This clone was recorded at least ten times. CDR3 DNA, as far as it was read: TGTGCCAGTAGATCCCGGCAGGGAATCGTAGAGACC. This gives the protein CASRSRQGIVET. The complete CDR3 reads CASRSRQGIVETQYF. The rearrangement joins TRBV19 to TRBJ2-5; a possible D gene is TRBD1 (5 bases). The sequenced fragment ends 3 residues before the CDR3 boundary, so the rest is inferred from the germline J gene. From germline, CDR1 is LNHDA and CDR2 SQIVND (reference sequence). The CDR3 extends over 15 amino acids. Trimming left V 6 bases short and J 4 bases short, with 18 bases between.

This clone was seen at least ten times. The read ends 3 residues shy of where the CDR3 ends; the end is completed using the germline J gene. The chain employs TRBV20-1 and TRBJ1-5; 10 bases are a match to TRBD1. Germline V gives CDR1 DFQATT, CDR2 SNEGSKA (reference sequence). V gave up 0 bases and J gave up 2 bases; unmatched junction bases: 1. CDR3 length equals 15 residues. This chain's CDR3 is CSARDGTGGNQPQHF. The covered CDR3 bases are TGCAGTGCTAGAGATGGGACAGGGGGCAATCAGCCC.

At least ten counts were recorded for this clone. Other nucleotide sequences from this sample produce the same CDR3. CDR3 DNA (partial): TGTGCCAGCAGTTACTCCCGTGACACTGAA. Its protein product is CASSYSRDTE. The entire CDR3 is CASSYSRDTEAFF. The rearrangement uses TRBV6-2 or TRBV6-3 and TRBJ1-1; D not certain. Read sequence stops 3 residues before the CDR3 end, and the germline J gene provides the missing end. The CDR3 consists of 13 residues. V lost 0 bases and J 3 bases, leaving 5 bases between the germline ends. Germline CDR1 reads MNHEY; CDR2 reads SVGEGT.

This clone was picked up many times. The sequenced fragment ends 3 residues before the CDR3 boundary, so the rest is inferred from the germline J gene. V usage is TRBV20-1 and J usage is TRBJ2-4; TRBD1 aligns across 9 bases. J lost 0 bases, V lost 3 bases, and 9 bases had no gene match. Germline loops: CDR1 DFQATT, CDR2 SNEGSKA (reference sequence). CDR3 size: 17 residues. The covered CDR3 bases are TGCAGTGCTAGTGAGGGACAGGGTGTTCTAGCCAAAAACATT. This translates into CSASEGQGVLAKNI. The whole CDR3 sequence is CSASEGQGVLAKNIQYF.

This clone was seen many times. Read data end 3 residues before the CDR3 end; the end is taken from the germline J gene. The rearrangement joins TRBV5-1 to TRBJ2-1, with D possibly TRBD1 on 6 matching bases. Per germline, CDR1 SGHRS and CDR2 YFSETQ. V was shortened by 6 bases and J by 6 bases, with 19 bases between the two germline ends. The CDR3 is made up of 15 amino acids. CDR3 bases read: TGCGCCAGCAATTCCGATGGGGGCCGTGTCAATGAG. Its protein is CASNSDGGRVNE. The whole CDR3 sequence reads CASNSDGGRVNEQFF.

This clone was picked up a small number of times. The DNA ends 3 residues before the CDR3 does, and the rest of the CDR3 is filled in from the germline J gene. The rearrangement uses TRBV19 and TRBJ1-5; weak D call: TRBD1 (5 bases). Germline V gene lookup returns CDR1 LNHDA and CDR2 SQIVND (reference sequence). The CDR3 length is 16 residues. The V end lost 0 bases, the J end lost 3 bases, and 12 bases lay between the germline ends. The part of the CDR3 DNA that was read is TGTGCCAGTAGTATAGAGGGGACTTCTGTCAATCAGCCC. Translation: CASSIEGTSVNQP. In full, the CDR3 is CASSIEGTSVNQPQHF.

This clone was counted at least ten times. The read falls 3 residues short of the CDR3 end, and the missing part is taken from the germline J gene. The V gene is TRBV19, the J gene TRBJ1-2; D remains unclear. The CDR3 is made up of 11 amino acids. The germline V gene has CDR1 LNHDA and CDR2 SQIVND (reference sequence). Partial CDR3 DNA: TGTGCCAGTAGGGAAGGAGCGGGT. Translated, it gives CASREGAG. The full-length CDR3 reads as CASREGAGYTF. The full variable domain, with the rest looked up from reference TRBV19 and TRBJ1-2, is DGGITQSPKYLFRKEGQNVTLSCEQNLNHDAMYWYRQDPGQGLRLIYYSQIVNDFQKGDIAEGYSVSREKKESFPLTVTSAQKNPTAFYLCASREGAGYTFGSGTRLTVV.

This clone was detected many times. The CDR3 end lies 3 residues beyond the end of the read and is filled in from the germline J gene. The rearrangement links TRBV5-6 to TRBJ1-1; D possibly corresponds to TRBD1 (5 bases). Germline-derived CDR1 and CDR2 are SGHDT and YYEEEE. The V end was cut by 2 bases, the J end by 4 bases, with 9 bases between. The CDR3 contains 13 residues. CDR3 DNA (partial): TGTGCCAGCAGCTTAGGGGAGAGCACTGAA. Its protein is CASSLGESTE. The whole CDR3 sequence is CASSLGESTEAFF. Drawing the rest from reference TRBV5-6 and TRBJ1-1, the complete variable domain is DAGVTQSPTHLIKTRGQQVTLRCSPKSGHDTVSWYQQALGQGPQFIFQYYEEEERQRGNFPDRFSGHQFPNYSSELNVNALLLGDSALYLCASSLGESTEAFFGQGTRLTVV.

This clone appeared many times. The read gets to within 3 residues of the CDR3 end, and the germline J gene fills in the rest. The chain has TRBV4-1 and TRBJ2-7; 7 bases fit TRBD2. The CDR3 is made up of 16 amino acids. The V segment lost 0 bases and the J segment 6 bases; nucleotides outside the gene matches: 11. Per the germline V gene, CDR1 is MGHRA and CDR2 is YSYEKL. This CDR3 is CASSQDETLTSVEQYF. The sequenced part of the CDR3 DNA is TGCGCCAGCAGCCAAGATGAGACCCTCACTAGCGTCGAG.

This clone was detected ten times or more. The read stops 3 residues short of the end of the CDR3; the missing end is completed from the germline J gene. The gene calls are TRBV7-6 and TRBJ1-1; D ambiguous. Per the germline V gene, CDR1 is SGHVS and CDR2 is FNYEAQ. The CDR3 is made up of 13 amino acids. The CDR3 DNA, read in part, is TGTCCTAGACTTGGTTGGGTGGACACTGAA. It encodes CPRLGWVDTE. The complete CDR3 protein is CPRLGWVDTEAFF.

Ten or more counts support this clone. The read ends 3 residues shy of where the CDR3 ends; the end is completed using the germline J gene. The chain joins TRBV20-1 to TRBJ2-7, with TRBD2 identical over 11 bases. Germline V gene lookup returns CDR1 DFQATT and CDR2 SNEGSKA (reference sequence). V was pared by 6 bases and J by 2 bases, with 6 bases of the junction left unmatched. The CDR3 runs 14 residues. CDR3 residues: CSATIAGGPYEQYF. The sequenced part of the CDR3 DNA is TGCAGTGCCACCATAGCGGGAGGGCCCTACGAG.

This clone was picked up a small number of times. The observed sequence ends 3 residues before the CDR3 terminus, with the missing tail filled in from the germline J gene. The genes are TRBV18 and TRBJ2-3; 16 nucleotides line up with TRBD2. The V segment lost 2 bases and the J segment 5 bases; nucleotides outside the gene matches: 7. Germline V gene data show CDR1 as KGHSH and CDR2 as LQKENI. CDR3 length equals 18 residues. CDR3: CASSPRGLAGGHGDTQYF. The DNA read from the CDR3 is TGTGCCAGCTCACCAAGGGGACTAGCGGGAGGGCATGGAGATACG.

The CDR3 is CAWSVLGQGSQPQHF. The CDR3 DNA, read in part, is TGTGCCTGGAGTGTACTGGGACAGGGGAGTCAGCCC. The chain combines TRBV30 with TRBJ1-5; 10 bases fit TRBD1. The read comes to an end 3 residues before the CDR3 does, leaving the germline J gene to fill in the end. This CDR3 has 15 residues. Germline assignment: CDR1 GTSNPN and CDR2 SVGIG (reference sequence). V lost 0 bases and J lost 6; bases outside the gene matches: 5.

This clone appeared a few times. Coverage ceases 3 residues before the CDR3 finishes, and the germline J gene fills in the end. This rearrangement joins TRBV30 to TRBJ2-2; no clear D gene. CDR1 and CDR2 (germline): GTSNPN, SVGIG (reference sequence). This CDR3 spans 14 amino acids. This chain's CDR3 is CAWSVMALNEKLFF. Incomplete CDR3 DNA: TGTGCCTGGAGTGTAATGGCCTTGAATGAAAAG.

This clone was seen ten or more times. Read coverage stops 3 residues before the CDR3 terminus; the germline J gene supplies the remainder. This rearrangement joins TRBV2 to TRBJ2-7; weak D call: TRBD1 (6 bases). This CDR3 has 13 residues. CDR1 and CDR2 from the germline V gene are SNHLY and FYNNEI. V gave up 8 bases and J gave up 4 bases, with 15 bases separating them. CDR3 DNA (partial): TGTGCCAGCCGGACAGACGGGATATACGAG. The encoded protein is CASRTDGIYE. The whole CDR3 region reads CASRTDGIYEQYF.